The 11 T cell receptor beta chains presented below share a single source sample, sequenced in a study of shared clonotypes between healthy human individuals. The assay was immunoSEQ multiplex PCR, and TCRdb's table has in-frame clones only and misses some. In the table there are about 2.2 million clones, approximately 94% of which are singletons. Positively selected for CCR7, the CD45RO-negative cells used as naive CD8 cells excluded terminally differentiated effector memory CD45RA+ cells. The sequencing input was naive CD8+ T cells from PBMCs. The source of these receptors is a young man in good health. Some clones in this sample may be carry-over from other donors' samples.

The CDR3 DNA reads TGCGCCAGCAGCTTGGTTTCAAGTAACAATGAGCAGTTCTTC. It translates to CASSLVSSNNEQFF. The chain joins TRBV5-1 to TRBJ2-1; D remains unclear. The CDR3 totals 14 residues. The V end was cut by 0 bases, the J end by 5 bases, with 9 bases between. Germline lookup yields CDR1 SGHRS and CDR2 YFSETQ. The full variable domain, with the rest looked up from reference TRBV5-1 and TRBJ2-1, is KAGVTQTPRYLIKTRGQQVTLSCSPISGHRSVSWYQQTPGQGLQFLFEYFSETQRNKGNFPGRFSGRQFSNSRSEMNVSTLELGDSALYLCASSLVSSNNEQFFGPGTRLTVL.

The chain couples TRBV27 to TRBJ2-3; possible D gene TRBD1, 5 bases. Trimming took 5 bases from V and 0 from J, leaving 15 bases between them. The CDR3 has 16 residues. Looked up from germline, CDR1 is MNHEY and CDR2 is SMNVEV (reference sequence). The CDR3 is CASSTRQYSSTDTQYF. CDR3 bases: TGTGCCAGCAGTACCCGACAGTACTCTAGCACAGATACGCAGTATTTT.

A note on this clone: Other DNA sequences within the sample encode an identical CDR3. The chain uses TRBV27 and TRBJ2-5; D is possibly TRBD1 (5 bases). The CDR3 is 15 residues long. Trimming removed 2 bases at V and 1 base at J, with 11 bases between. CDR1 and CDR2 from the germline V gene are MNHEY and SMNVEV (reference sequence). The CDR3, as DNA: TGTGCCAGCAGTTTAGGGGCAGGGCTCCAAGAGACCCAGTACTTC. This translates into CASSLGAGLQETQYF.

The chain joins TRBV7-9 to TRBJ2-7; D gene uncertain. This CDR3 is 11 amino acids long. In germline, CDR1 is SEHNR, CDR2 FQNEAQ (reference sequence). V was clipped by 3 bases and J by 6 bases, with 6 bases between them. CDR3 sequence reads: CASSFPPEQYF. DNA of the CDR3: TGTGCCAGCAGCTTCCCCCCCGAGCAGTACTTC.

This chain uses TRBV18 with TRBJ2-5, with D perhaps TRBD1 (6 bases). V dropped 0 bases and J dropped 4 bases, with 12 bases sitting between them. The length of the CDR3 is 15 residues. CDR1 and CDR2 from the germline V gene are KGHSH and LQKENI. The CDR3 nucleotides are TGTGCCAGCTCACCACCTCCAGGGGCCCGAGAGACCCAGTACTTC. Translation: CASSPPPGARETQYF.

V is TRBV6-6 and J is TRBJ2-2; maybe TRBD2 (6 bases). The germline gives CDR1 MNHNY, CDR2 SVGAGI (reference sequence). The CDR3 is 15 residues long. V was cut by 2 bases and J by 5 bases, with 12 bases left in between. The CDR3 nucleotides are TGTGCCAGCAGTTACGCGGAGGAGGGGACCGGGGAGCTGTTTTTT. Translated, it gives CASSYAEEGTGELFF.

The chain has TRBV4-1 and TRBJ2-7; maybe TRBD2 (6 bases). V was pared by 5 bases and J by 7 bases, with 18 bases between. CDR1 MGHRA and CDR2 YSYEKL come from the germline V gene. The CDR3 sequence is 14 residues long. The CDR3 coding sequence is TGCGCCAGCAGCGCCAGTGGGTCGGCGGGGGAGCAGTACTTC. Residues: CASSASGSAGEQYF.

V usage is TRBV30 and J usage is TRBJ2-5; D might be TRBD1 (5 bases). The CDR3 sequence is 12 residues long. CDR1 and CDR2 from the germline V gene are GTSNPN and SVGIG (reference sequence). V was trimmed by 3 bases and J by 5 bases, leaving 10 bases between them. The CDR3 spells CAWRGPSETQYF. CDR3 nucleotides: TGTGCCTGGAGGGGGCCCTCCGAGACCCAGTACTTC.

This clone appeared a single time. Different DNA sequences within this sample yield the same CDR3. The chain couples TRBV19 to TRBJ2-7; TRBD1 agrees at 9 bases. The CDR3 sequence is 14 residues long. Germline V gene lookup returns CDR1 LNHDA and CDR2 SQIVND (reference sequence). With 3 bases clipped from V and 2 bases from J, the junction kept 2 bases outside the gene matches. The CDR3 reads CASSMGQGAYEQYF. As DNA, the CDR3 is TGTGCCAGTAGTATGGGACAGGGAGCCTACGAGCAGTACTTC. The full variable domain, rest sourced from reference TRBV19 and TRBJ2-7, is DGGITQSPKYLFRKEGQNVTLSCEQNLNHDAMYWYRQDPGQGLRLIYYSQIVNDFQKGDIAEGYSVSREKKESFPLTVTSAQKNPTAFYLCASSMGQGAYEQYFGPGTRLTVT.

Only one count was recorded for this clone. This sequence joins TRBV2 and TRBJ1-5; D unclear. The CDR3 sequence is 12 residues long. Germline V gene data show CDR1 as SNHLY and CDR2 as FYNNEI. Trimming removed 4 bases from V and 4 bases from J, with 5 bases in between. In DNA form, the CDR3 reads TGTGCCAGCAGTGGACCTAATCAGCCCCAGCATTTT. It specifies CASSGPNQPQHF.

With regard to this clone: One end of the junction fails to match germline, which may point to a read error. This rearrangement joins TRBV28 to TRBJ2-1, with TRBD1 identical over 10 bases. This CDR3 spans 17 amino acids. CDR1 and CDR2 from the germline V gene are MDHEN and SYDVKM. The chain's CDR3 is CTSSLGQGYFSYNEQFF. Here the CDR3 DNA reads TGTACCAGCAGTCTGGGACAGGGGTACTTCTCCTACAATGAGCAGTTCTTC.